The entry below describes one TCR beta chain. Profiling relied on immunoSEQ multiplex PCR, and the TCRdb table lists in-frame clones only, not all of them. The sample holds 150,000 or so clones, around four fifths seen once. This CDR3 spans 13 amino acids. Germline lookup yields CDR1 SQVTM and CDR2 ANQGSEA. The V and J ends lost 8 bases and 3 bases, in that order; junction bases with no gene match: 8. The source of the sample is a study of blood T cell repertoires in COVID-19. The sequenced material came from peripheral blood. This clonotype was sampled from a woman older than 75 with acute or convalescent COVID-19. The chain joins TRBV29-1 to TRBJ2-7; 9 nucleotides align to TRBD1. The CDR3 DNA reads TGCAGCACCGAAGACAGGGGGAGCTACGAGCAGTACTTC. Translated: CSTEDRGSYEQYF.